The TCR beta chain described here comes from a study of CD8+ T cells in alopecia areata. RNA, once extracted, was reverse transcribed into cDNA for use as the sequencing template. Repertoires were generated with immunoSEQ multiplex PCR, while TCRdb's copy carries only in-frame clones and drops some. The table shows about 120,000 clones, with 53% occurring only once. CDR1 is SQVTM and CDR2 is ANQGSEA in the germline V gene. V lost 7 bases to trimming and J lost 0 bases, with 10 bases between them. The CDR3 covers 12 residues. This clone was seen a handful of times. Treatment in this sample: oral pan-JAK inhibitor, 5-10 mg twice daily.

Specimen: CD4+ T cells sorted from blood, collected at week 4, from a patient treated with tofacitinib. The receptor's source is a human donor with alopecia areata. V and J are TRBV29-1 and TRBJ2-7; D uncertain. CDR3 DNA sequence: TGCAGCGCCCGTGGATTCTCCTACGAGCAGTACTTC. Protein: CSARGFSYEQYF.